The clone carrying this TCR beta chain was observed a few times. These data belong to a study of response to subunit inactivated influenza vaccine. From germline, CDR1 is DFQATT and CDR2 SNEGSKA (reference sequence). Trimming took 2 bases from V and 2 from J; bases not matched to a gene: 6. There are 15 residues in the CDR3. Using its own MiXCR run on the RT-PCR reads, TCRdb lists one record per CDR3 protein. The table has some 570,000 distinct CDR3 sequences, around 11% seen once. The same data also went into a second study, on T cells expressing NK-cell markers. Per that paper: For TCR beta, cDNA was produced by 5'RACE template switching with UMIs.

The starting material was PBMCs from blood, obtained on the day of vaccination. The receptor's source is a man aged 50 to 59 who received an inactivated influenza vaccine. This chain connects TRBV20-1 to TRBJ2-3; 8 nucleotides agree with TRBD2. The CDR3 reads CSARPSGPSTDTQYF. CDR3 nucleotides: TGCAGTGCTAGACCTAGCGGGCCCTCCACAGATACGCAGTATTTT.